These 21 T cell receptor beta chains were sequenced from one sample in a study of blood T cell repertoires in COVID-19. TCRdb keeps only in-frame clones here, not all; method: immunoSEQ multiplex PCR. The table shows about 160,000 clones, with approximately 84% occurring only once. Sequencing was done on a sample of PBMCs or T cells enriched from blood (not recorded which). Source of these receptors: a middle-aged woman with acute COVID-19.

V and J are TRBV11-3 and TRBJ2-3, with 12 bases matching TRBD2. Germline CDR1 is SGHNT and CDR2 is YENEEA. J lost 6 bases, V lost 4 bases, and 17 bases had no gene match. This CDR3 contains 19 residues. CDR3 DNA sequence: TGTGCCAGCAGCTCCTACCCCCTCGGACTAGCGGGAATTCGTGATACGCAGTATTTT. Translated, it gives CASSSYPLGLAGIRDTQYF.

The chain couples TRBV29-1 to TRBJ2-1; 9 nucleotides align to TRBD1. CDR1 and CDR2 from the germline V gene are SQVTM and ANQGSEA. CDR3 length: 16 residues. V was clipped by 0 bases and J by 5 bases; unmatched bases: 8. CDR3 in DNA: TGCAGCGTTGAAGATCGCAGACAGGGGGTGAACAATGAGCAGTTCTTC. Amino acids: CSVEDRRQGVNNEQFF.

This clone was picked up a small number of times. V is TRBV14 and J is TRBJ1-2, with TRBD1 identical over 7 bases. Germline V gives CDR1 SGHDN, CDR2 FVKESK. The CDR3 consists of 16 residues. V lost 1 base, J lost 2 bases, and 7 bases stayed unmatched. CDR3 amino acids: CASSQGIRTGNYGYTF. CDR3 coding DNA: TGTGCCAGCAGCCAAGGGATACGGACAGGCAACTATGGCTACACCTTC.

The chain employs TRBV18 and TRBJ2-2, with D maybe TRBD1 (6 bases). V gave up 3 bases and J gave up 1 base, with 15 bases separating them. Germline CDR1 reads KGHSH; CDR2 reads LQKENI. The CDR3 extends over 17 amino acids. Written as DNA, the CDR3 is TGTGCCAGCTCACCCCCACGTGGGGGCCAGAACACCGGGGAGCTGTTTTTT. As protein: CASSPPRGGQNTGELFF.

The rearrangement joins TRBV3-1 (or the pseudogene TRBV3-2) to TRBJ2-1; 10 bases line up with TRBD2. CDR1 is LGHDT and CDR2 is YNNKEL in the germline V gene (reference sequence). CDR3 length: 15 residues. Trimming at V came to 8 bases and at J to 9 bases, leaving 13 bases not matched to a gene. CDR3 sequence reads: CASSLLAGAVGEQFF. The DNA for the CDR3 is TGTGCCAGCTCGCTGCTAGCGGGAGCCGTGGGTGAGCAGTTCTTC.

The chain joins TRBV6-5 to TRBJ1-1; 8 positions match TRBD1. The CDR3 covers 14 residues. In germline, CDR1 is MNHEY, CDR2 SVGAGI. With 5 bases clipped from V and 1 base from J, the junction kept 3 bases outside the gene matches. Here the CDR3 DNA reads TGTGCCAGCAGTCGGACAGGGTGGAACACTGAAGCTTTCTTT. Amino acids: CASSRTGWNTEAFF.

This rearrangement joins TRBV5-4 to TRBJ2-7; 12 nucleotides match TRBD1. Trimming cost V 3 bases and J 5 bases; bases outside gene matches: 6. The length of the CDR3 is 15 residues. Per germline, CDR1 SGHNT and CDR2 YYREEE (reference sequence). Here the CDR3 DNA reads TGTGCCAGCAGCTCCGGGACAGGGGGCGTCCACGAGCAGTACTTC. Its translation: CASSSGTGGVHEQYF. Full variable domain (missing parts from reference TRBV5-4 and TRBJ2-7): ETGVTQSPTHLIKTRGQQVTLRCSSQSGHNTVSWYQQALGQGPQFIFQYYREEENGRGNFPPRFSGLQFPNYSSELNVNALELDDSALYLCASSSGTGGVHEQYFGPGTRLTVT.

This clone has a single count. J is TRBJ1-1 and V is TRBV11-3, with 9 positions matching TRBD1. Germline CDR1 SGHNT, CDR2 YENEEA. V gave up 3 bases and J gave up 0 bases; unmatched junction bases: 5. The CDR3 is made up of 16 amino acids. DNA of the CDR3: TGTGCCAGCAGCTTCCGGGACAGGGTAATGAACACTGAAGCTTTCTTT. The encoded protein is CASSFRDRVMNTEAFF. Filled out from reference TRBV11-3 and TRBJ1-1, the complete variable domain reads EAGVVQSPRYKIIEKKQPVAFWCNPISGHNTLYWYLQNLGQGPELLIRYENEEAVDDSQLPKDRFSAERLKGVDSTLKIQPAELGDSAVYLCASSFRDRVMNTEAFFGQGTRLTVV.

A few counts support this clone. The genes are TRBV11-3 and TRBJ2-2; 7 nucleotides line up with TRBD2. V gave up 2 bases and J gave up 7 bases; unmatched junction bases: 10. The germline CDR1 and CDR2 sequences are SGHNT and YENEEA. The length of the CDR3 is 16 residues. The CDR3 coding sequence is TGTGCCAGCAGCTTAACCTGGGGCGGGAGTCTCGGGGAGCTGTTTTTT. Encoded protein: CASSLTWGGSLGELFF.

The chain's CDR3 is CATSRDGGEQYF. The CDR3 DNA sequence: TGTGCCACCAGCAGAGATGGCGGGGAACAGTACTTC. The genes are TRBV15 and TRBJ2-5; D possibly corresponds to TRBD2 (6 bases). The V and J ends lost 0 bases and 11 bases respectively, with 10 bases between them. The CDR3 sequence is 12 residues long. Germline CDR1 is LNHNV and CDR2 is YYDKDF (reference sequence).

DNA of the CDR3: TGTGCCAGCAGCGTAAGGGGACAGGGTGGAGATACGCAGTATTTT. As protein: CASSVRGQGGDTQYF. V usage is TRBV9 and J usage is TRBJ2-3, with 9 bases lining up with TRBD1. The germline CDR1 and CDR2 sequences are SGDLS and YYNGEE. V lost 1 base, J lost 5 bases, and 5 bases stayed unmatched. The CDR3 runs 15 residues.

The CDR3 loop is CASSLGLAGREETQYF. CDR3 bases: TGCGCCAGCAGCTTGGGGCTAGCGGGGAGAGAAGAGACCCAGTACTTC. The genes are TRBV5-1 and TRBJ2-5; 9 bases are a match to TRBD2. The CDR3 is made up of 16 amino acids. Germline V gives CDR1 SGHRS, CDR2 YFSETQ. V lost 0 bases, J lost 3 bases, and 6 bases stayed unmatched.

The rearrangement uses TRBV19 and TRBJ1-2, with 8 bases identical to TRBD1. The J segment lost 6 bases and the V segment lost 5 bases, leaving 8 bases of the junction unmatched. This CDR3 has 14 amino acids. CDR1 LNHDA and CDR2 SQIVND come from the germline V gene (reference sequence). The CDR3 region has the DNA TGTGCCAGTAGTTATCCGACAGGGGTGGATGGCTACACCTTC. The encoded protein is CASSYPTGVDGYTF. The full variable domain, its missing parts supplied by reference TRBV19 and TRBJ1-2, is DGGITQSPKYLFRKEGQNVTLSCEQNLNHDAMYWYRQDPGQGLRLIYYSQIVNDFQKGDIAEGYSVSREKKESFPLTVTSAQKNPTAFYLCASSYPTGVDGYTFGSGTRLTVV.

As regards this clone: Other nucleotide sequences from this sample produce the same CDR3. The chain employs TRBV25-1 and TRBJ1-1; possible D gene TRBD1, 5 bases. CDR1 is MGHDK and CDR2 is SYGVNS in the germline V gene. The CDR3 consists of 13 residues. V dropped 1 base and J dropped 4 bases, with 7 bases sitting between them. DNA of the CDR3: TGTGCCAGCAGTGAATTAAGGGGCACTGAAGCTTTCTTT. It encodes CASSELRGTEAFF.

The rearrangement uses TRBV5-1 and TRBJ1-4; D unresolved. This CDR3 is 14 amino acids long. In germline, CDR1 is SGHRS, CDR2 YFSETQ. Trimming stripped 0 bases from V and 6 bases from J, with 9 bases between. CDR3 in amino acids: CASSLGRPDEKLFF. The CDR3 DNA sequence: TGCGCCAGCAGCTTGGGGAGACCCGATGAAAAACTGTTTTTT.

The J gene is TRBJ1-1, the V gene TRBV6-2 or TRBV6-3, with 7 positions matching TRBD1. The CDR3 contains 15 residues. The V gene's germline CDR1 is MNHEY and CDR2 SVGEGT. After removal of 5 bases from V and 1 base from J, the junction contained 7 bases not matched to a gene. In DNA form, the CDR3 reads TGTGCCAGCAGTCATTGGGGACAGCCGAACACTGAAGCTTTCTTT. It encodes CASSHWGQPNTEAFF.

The chain combines TRBV5-4 with TRBJ1-6; TRBD1 matches at 7 bases. The junction had 4 bases not matched to a gene; V was cut back by 2 bases and J by 5 bases. This CDR3 contains 15 residues. Germline CDR1 reads SGHNT; CDR2 reads YYREEE (reference sequence). The chain's CDR3 is CASSLLTGDNSPLHF. Written as DNA, the CDR3 is TGTGCCAGCAGCTTATTAACAGGGGATAATTCACCCCTCCACTTT.

This clone turned up a few times. CDR3 sequence reads: CASSERTRKEAFF. CDR3 coding DNA: TGTGCCAGCAGTGAACGGACACGTAAGGAAGCTTTCTTT. The V and J genes are TRBV25-1 and TRBJ1-1; D may be TRBD1 (5 bases). Germline V gene data show CDR1 as MGHDK and CDR2 as SYGVNS. The ends were cut back, 2 bases at V and 8 bases at J, with 12 bases in the middle. This CDR3 spans 13 amino acids.

This chain joins TRBV7-8 and TRBJ1-5; 12 bases line up with TRBD1. Looked up from germline, CDR1 is SGHVS and CDR2 is FQNEAQ. The CDR3 sequence is 18 residues long. The ends lost 4 bases at V and 5 bases at J; junction bases unmatched: 12. CDR3 loop: CASSSPGQGAGGDQPQHF. The CDR3 DNA reads TGTGCCAGCAGCTCACCGGGACAGGGGGCTGGGGGGGATCAGCCCCAGCATTTT.

This rearrangement joins TRBV5-6 to TRBJ1-5; TRBD1 aligns across 8 bases. The V gene's germline CDR1 is SGHDT and CDR2 YYEEEE. The CDR3 contains 16 residues. V lost 2 bases to trimming and J lost 5 bases; unmatched junction nucleotides: 9. The CDR3 sequence: CASSLLGTGDYQPQHF. In DNA, the CDR3 is TGTGCCAGCAGCTTATTAGGGACAGGCGATTATCAGCCCCAGCATTTT.

V and J are TRBV5-8 and TRBJ2-7; tentatively, D is TRBD1 (5 bases). The CDR3 sequence is 15 residues long. Trimming removed 0 bases at V and 2 bases at J, with 12 bases between. Germline V CDR1 and CDR2: SGHTS, YDEGEE. CDR3 sequence: CASSLGGDYPYEQYV. As DNA, the CDR3 is TGTGCCAGCAGCTTGGGGGGCGATTATCCCTACGAGCAGTACGTC.